These 10 T cell receptor beta chains came from one sample sequenced in a study of blood T cells in healthy people across ages. Through a sample-barcoded 5' primer and a J-beta primer mix, a second PCR was run for roughly 6 to 11 cycles. TCRdb re-analysed the 5' RACE reads in MiXCR, keeping a single row per CDR3 protein. The sample records 780,000 or so distinct CDR3 sequences, 50% to 65% being singletons. The sequenced sample consisted of blood. The receptor set was obtained from an older man in good health.

This sequence joins TRBV18 and TRBJ1-1; D is undetermined. This CDR3 spans 13 amino acids. Trimming shortened V by 4 bases and J by 3 bases, and 9 bases separated the two germline ends. Germline V CDR1 and CDR2: KGHSH, LQKENI. CDR3 DNA: TGTGCCAGCTCACGAGACCTATACACTGAAGCTTTCTTT. Translating gives CASSRDLYTEAFF.

The V gene is TRBV5-1, the J gene TRBJ1-6, with D unresolved. Germline V gene lookup returns CDR1 SGHRS and CDR2 YFSETQ. V dropped 1 base and J dropped 9 bases, with 20 bases sitting between them. The CDR3 is 17 residues long. The CDR3 spells CASSLFSPDLRPSPLHF. The CDR3 bases are TGCGCCAGCAGCTTGTTTTCCCCGGACTTGAGACCTTCACCCCTCCACTTT.

This clonotype was seen more than once but under ten times. This chain's CDR3 is CASSIDGDSLGYGYTF. DNA of the CDR3: TGTGCCAGTAGTATAGATGGGGACAGTTTAGGGTATGGCTACACCTTC. This chain uses TRBV19 with TRBJ1-2; 7 nucleotides match TRBD1. CDR3 length: 16 residues. V lost 0 bases and J lost 5; bases outside the gene matches: 9. Germline lookup yields CDR1 LNHDA and CDR2 SQIVND (reference sequence). The full variable domain, its missing parts supplied by reference TRBV19 and TRBJ1-2, is DGGITQSPKYLFRKEGQNVTLSCEQNLNHDAMYWYRQDPGQGLRLIYYSQIVNDFQKGDIAEGYSVSREKKESFPLTVTSAQKNPTAFYLCASSIDGDSLGYGYTFGSGTRLTVV.

The chain recombines TRBV7-2 with TRBJ1-2, with a possible D match to TRBD1 (5 bases). The CDR3 loop spans 14 amino acids. The germline V gene encodes CDR1 SGHTA and CDR2 FQGNSA. V was trimmed by 8 bases and J by 0 bases, leaving 13 bases between them. The CDR3 loop is CASGSRQSNYGYTF. The CDR3 coding sequence is TGTGCCAGCGGATCACGACAGTCTAACTATGGCTACACCTTC.

V usage is TRBV20-1 and J usage is TRBJ1-1; D gene ambiguous. The V end was cut by 6 bases, the J end by 1 base, with 18 bases between. Germline V gives CDR1 DFQATT, CDR2 SNEGSKA (reference sequence). CDR3 length equals 15 residues. For the CDR3, the DNA is TGCAGTGCCCAACAATTGGGCAGGTCGAACACTGAAGCTTTCTTT. It codes for CSAQQLGRSNTEAFF.

The chain carries TRBV5-1 and TRBJ1-3, with 7 bases that match TRBD1. This CDR3 has 16 amino acids. V shed 4 bases and J 3 bases; nucleotides not matched to a gene: 10. Germline V gene lookup returns CDR1 SGHRS and CDR2 YFSETQ. This CDR3 is CASSRGDREIGNTIYF. CDR3 DNA: TGCGCCAGCAGCCGCGGCGACAGGGAAATTGGAAACACCATATATTTT.

This clonotype was picked up a small number of times. The V gene is TRBV20-1, the J gene TRBJ2-5, with D unresolved. The V end lost 5 bases, the J end lost 2 bases, and 15 bases lay between the germline ends. The CDR3 spans 14 residues. The germline V gene encodes CDR1 DFQATT and CDR2 SNEGSKA (reference sequence). For the CDR3, the DNA is TGCAGTGCTGTCTCGTCGGTCGGGCAAGAGACCCAGTACTTC. Protein: CSAVSSVGQETQYF.

The chain links TRBV6-5 to TRBJ2-7, with D perhaps being TRBD1 or TRBD2 (6 bases each). This CDR3 spans 14 amino acids. Trimming shortened V by 6 bases and J by 2 bases, and 14 bases separated the two germline ends. Germline CDR1 MNHEY, CDR2 SVGAGI. CDR3 loop: CASSTRRGAYEQYF. In DNA, the CDR3 is TGTGCCAGCAGCACCCGAAGGGGGGCCTACGAGCAGTACTTC.

This clonotype was observed a handful of times. The chain has TRBV6-1 and TRBJ1-6, with D unclear. The V and J ends lost 4 bases and 7 bases respectively, with 14 bases between them. From germline, CDR1 is MNHNS and CDR2 SASEGT. CDR3 size: 15 residues. The CDR3 here is CASSAYRIANSPLHF. CDR3 nucleotides: TGTGCCAGCAGTGCCTATCGGATTGCGAATTCACCCCTCCACTTT.

The genes are TRBV6-6 and TRBJ1-6; D uncertain. The CDR3 totals 14 residues. Deletions cut 7 bases from V and 9 bases from J, with 16 bases between. Germline V lookup: CDR1 MNHNY, CDR2 SVGAGI (reference sequence). CDR3: CASTYSSLRSPLHF. DNA for the CDR3: TGTGCCAGCACCTACAGCTCCTTACGTTCACCCCTCCACTTT.